This T cell receptor (beta chain) originates from a study of T cell clonotyping in hematopoietic cell transplantation. The time point: recipient sample about 28 days before transplant, after cytoreduction. Libraries were prepared by immunoSEQ multiplex PCR; TCRdb keeps only in-frame clonotypes and omits some of them. Seen here are thousands of clones, under 85% observed once, and the top ten hold roughly a third. V was pared by 4 bases and J by 2 bases, with 5 bases of the junction left unmatched. The CDR3 is 14 amino acids. Germline assignment: CDR1 MNHNS and CDR2 SASEGT. Specimen: peripheral blood mononuclear cells, collected before stem cell transplant. The J gene is TRBJ2-7, the V gene TRBV6-1, with 7 bases matching TRBD1. The TCR originated in a man in his 60s with acute myeloid leukemia. Some clones in this sample may be carry-over from other donors' samples. The CDR3 loop is CASSVGTVTYEQYF. In DNA, the CDR3 is TGTGCCAGCAGTGTGGGGACAGTAACCTACGAGCAGTACTTC.